A selection of T cell receptor beta chains follows, all from one sample in a study of blood T cell repertoires in COVID-19. Only in-frame clones appear in the TCRdb table, and some are missing; sequencing was by immunoSEQ multiplex PCR. The sample includes 200,000 or so clones, 88% of them seen just once. The specimen sequenced was PBMCs or T cells enriched from blood (not recorded which). The origin of the receptors is a middle-aged woman with acute COVID-19. Both conserved end residues are part of each CDR3. A D gene is named only where the DNA matches it firmly. The listing skips clone size in some rows; elsewhere it reads once, few, many or a size class.

>TRBD2|TRBJ2-6|19|few|TRBV4-1
TGCGCCAGCAGCCAAGATGCGGGGGGCGTTGGTCCTGGGGCCAACGTCCTGACTTTC
CASSQDAGGVGPGANVLTF
>TRBD2|TRBJ2-1|19|once|TRBV5-1
TGCGCCAGCAGCTCGTCGGTTCCTCAGCGGGGTATCTCCTACAATGAGCAGTTCTTC
CASSSSVPQRGISYNEQFF
>NA|TRBJ2-5|11|once|TRBV5-1
TGCGCCAGCAGCTTGCTAGAGACCCAGTACTTC
CASSLLETQYF
>TRBD1|TRBJ1-1|15|NA|TRBV10-2
TGCGCCAGCAGTGACCCGGACAGGCCCGAGTCTGAAGCTTTCTTT
CASSDPDRPESEAFF
>NA|TRBJ2-3|16|NA|TRBV7-2
TGTGCCAGCAGCTTAGGGGAGTCCCCTAGCACAGATACGCAGTATTTT
CASSLGESPSTDTQYF
>NA|TRBJ1-5|16|NA|TRBV4-1
TGCGCCAGCAGCCAAGATTATGGTACACCCAATCAGCCCCAGCATTTT
CASSQDYGTPNQPQHF
>NA|TRBJ1-2|13|NA|TRBV19
TGTGCCAGTAGTATAGGGGGCGGTAATGGCTACACCTTC
CASSIGGGNGYTF
>NA|TRBJ1-1|15|NA|TRBV10-3
TGTGCCATCAGTGAGTCGATTTTAAGCGACACTGAAGCTTTCTTT
CAISESILSDTEAFF
>NA|TRBJ1-1|15|NA|TRBV6-5
TGTGCCAGCAGTTACTCACCGGGACTCAACACTGAAGCTTTCTTT
CASSYSPGLNTEAFF
>NA|TRBJ2-3|13|NA|TRBV3-1/TRBV3-2
TGTGCCAGCAGCCAGCAACTCCGAGATACGCAGTATTTT
CASSQQLRDTQYF
>NA|TRBJ1-5|16|NA|TRBV10-1
TGCGCCACCCCGACTACGGGTTTCTACTACAATCAGCCCCAGCATTTT
CATPTTGFYYNQPQHF
>NA|TRBJ2-5|13|NA|TRBV9
TGTGCCAGCAGCGTACAGGGGCAAGAGACCCAGTACTTC
CASSVQGQETQYF
>NA|TRBJ1-2|13|NA|TRBV3-1/TRBV3-2
TGTGCCAGCAGCCTGACAGGCGCTAACCCCCACACCTTC
CASSLTGANPHTF
>TRBD1|TRBJ1-1|14|NA|TRBV19
TGTGCCAGTAGTCCCGGGACAGGGCCCACTGAAGCTTTCTTT
CASSPGTGPTEAFF
>TRBD2|TRBJ2-7|15|NA|TRBV4-1
TGCGCCAGCAGCCCTGGGGGGGGGAGCTCCTACGAGCAGTACTTC
CASSPGGGSSYEQYF
>TRBD1|TRBJ2-3|13|NA|TRBV7-2
TGTGCCAGCAGGACAGGGGGCACAGATACGCAGTATTTT
CASRTGGTDTQYF
>TRBD2|TRBJ2-1|16|NA|TRBV19
TGTGCCAGTAGTACCCGCACTAGCGGGAGGTCGGCTGAGCAGTTCTTC
CASSTRTSGRSAEQFF
>NA|TRBJ2-4|11|NA|TRBV6-2/TRBV6-3
TGTGCCAGCAGTTTGAATCAGATTCAGTACTTC
CASSLNQIQYF
>TRBD1|TRBJ1-2|14|NA|TRBV30
TGTGCCTGGAGTGTACGTCAGGGGGAAGATGGCTACACCTTC
CAWSVRQGEDGYTF
>NA|TRBJ1-2|11|NA|TRBV30
TGTGCCTGGAGTGGGACGGGAGGCTACACCTTC
CAWSGTGGYTF
>NA|TRBJ2-3|16|NA|TRBV25-1
TGTGCCAGCAGTGAATGGCAGAATGAGGGCACAGATACGCAGTATTTT
CASSEWQNEGTDTQYF
>TRBD1|TRBJ1-2|14|NA|TRBV2
TGTGCCAGCAGGCGTCTAGGACAGGCCTATGGCTACACCTTC
CASRRLGQAYGYTF
>TRBD1|TRBJ2-5|15|NA|TRBV10-3
TGTGCCATCAGTGACTCGCTAGAGACAGGGGAGACCCAGTACTTC
CAISDSLETGETQYF
>NA|TRBJ1-2|13|NA|TRBV10-1
TGCGCCAGCAGTGAGTCGACGGGTTATGGCTACACCTTC
CASSESTGYGYTF
>TRBD1|TRBJ1-2|15|NA|TRBV25-1
TGTGCCAGCAGTCCCCCGGGACAGCCCGTTTTTGGCTACACCTTC
CASSPPGQPVFGYTF
>TRBD2|TRBJ2-4|19|NA|TRBV2
TGTGCCAGCAGTGAAACATGGGCGGGAGAACGGGTGGCCAAAAACATTCAGTACTTC
CASSETWAGERVAKNIQYF
>TRBD1|TRBJ1-6|15|once|TRBV19
TGTGCCAGTAGTACAGAGACAGGGAGGCATTCACCCCTCCACTTT
CASSTETGRHSPLHF
>NA|TRBJ1-1|15|once|TRBV7-2
TGTGCCAGCGGAAATCAGGGATTCATGAACACTGAAGCTTTCTTT
CASGNQGFMNTEAFF
>NA|TRBJ1-2|12|NA|TRBV30
TGTGCCTGGAATCCAGGGCCTCGAGGCTACACCTTC
CAWNPGPRGYTF
>NA|TRBJ1-4|15|NA|TRBV6-5
TGTGCCAGCAGTTACTCGATGTCAGGGAACGAAAAACTGTTTTTT
CASSYSMSGNEKLFF
>NA|TRBJ1-1|13|NA|TRBV10-1
TGCGCCAGCAGTGCCGACAGGAACACTGAAGCTTTCTTT
CASSADRNTEAFF
>NA|TRBJ1-3|15|few|TRBV19
TGTGCCAGCAGACAGACCATTTACTCTGGAAACACCATATATTTT
CASRQTIYSGNTIYF
>NA|TRBJ1-2|14|NA|TRBV6-6
TGTGCCAGCAGTTCCACGGGGGGCGCGTTAGGCTACACCTTC
CASSSTGGALGYTF
>TRBD1|TRBJ2-2|14|NA|TRBV7-9
TGTGCCAGCAACCCGACAGGGACCACCGGGGAGCTGTTTTTT
CASNPTGTTGELFF
>NA|TRBJ1-2|12|NA|TRBV28
TGTGCCAGCAGCTCACAGGGATTTGGCTACACCTTC
CASSSQGFGYTF
>NA|TRBJ2-7|14|NA|TRBV6-5
TGTGCCAGCAGTTACCGGGAAGGATCCTACGAGCAGTACTTC
CASSYREGSYEQYF
>TRBD2|TRBJ2-1|15|once|TRBV6-5
TGTGCCAGCAGTCGCGGCACTAGCGGGGTCAATGAGCAGTTCTTC
CASSRGTSGVNEQFF